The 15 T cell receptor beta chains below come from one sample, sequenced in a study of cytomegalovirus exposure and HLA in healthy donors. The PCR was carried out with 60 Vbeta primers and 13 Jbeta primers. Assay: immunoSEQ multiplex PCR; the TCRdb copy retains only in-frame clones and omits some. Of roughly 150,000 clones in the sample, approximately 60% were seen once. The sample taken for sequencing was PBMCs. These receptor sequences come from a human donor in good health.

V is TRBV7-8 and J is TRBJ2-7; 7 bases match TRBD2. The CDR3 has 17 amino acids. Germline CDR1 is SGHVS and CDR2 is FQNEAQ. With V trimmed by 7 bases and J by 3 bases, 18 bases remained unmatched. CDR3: CASTPGGYRDFLYEQYF. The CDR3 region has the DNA TGTGCCAGCACCCCCGGGGGGTACCGGGACTTTCTCTACGAGCAGTACTTC.

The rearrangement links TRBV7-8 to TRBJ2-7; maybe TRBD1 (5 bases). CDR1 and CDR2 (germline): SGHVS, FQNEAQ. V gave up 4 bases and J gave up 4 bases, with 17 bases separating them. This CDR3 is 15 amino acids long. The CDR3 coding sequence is TGTGCCAGCAGCTCCGCGAGGACACCCCTTTACGAGCAGTACTTC. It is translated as CASSSARTPLYEQYF.

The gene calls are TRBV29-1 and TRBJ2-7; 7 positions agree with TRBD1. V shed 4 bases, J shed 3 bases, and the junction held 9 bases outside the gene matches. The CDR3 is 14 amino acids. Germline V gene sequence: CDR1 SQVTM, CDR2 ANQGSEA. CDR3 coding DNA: TGCAGCGTTGTCTGGGACAGCAGAAGCTACGAGCAGTACTTC. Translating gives CSVVWDSRSYEQYF.

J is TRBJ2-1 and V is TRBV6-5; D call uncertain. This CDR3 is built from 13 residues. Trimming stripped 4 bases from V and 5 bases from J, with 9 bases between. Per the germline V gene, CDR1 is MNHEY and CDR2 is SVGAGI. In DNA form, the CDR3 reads TGTGCCAGCAGTTCCTCTCTCCACAATGAGCAGTTCTTC. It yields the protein CASSSSLHNEQFF.

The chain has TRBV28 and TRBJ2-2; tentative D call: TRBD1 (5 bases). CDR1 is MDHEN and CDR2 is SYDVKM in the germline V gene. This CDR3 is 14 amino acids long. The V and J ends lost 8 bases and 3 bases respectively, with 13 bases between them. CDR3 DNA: TGTGCCAGCGGTTCAGGGTTGGACACCGGGGAGCTGTTTTTT. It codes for CASGSGLDTGELFF.

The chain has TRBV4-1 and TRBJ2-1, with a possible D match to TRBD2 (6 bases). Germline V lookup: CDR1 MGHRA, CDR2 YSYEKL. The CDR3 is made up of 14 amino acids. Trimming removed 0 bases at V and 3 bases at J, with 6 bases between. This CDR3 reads CASSQEGLYNEQFF. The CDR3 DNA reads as TGCGCCAGCAGCCAAGAGGGACTCTACAATGAGCAGTTCTTC.

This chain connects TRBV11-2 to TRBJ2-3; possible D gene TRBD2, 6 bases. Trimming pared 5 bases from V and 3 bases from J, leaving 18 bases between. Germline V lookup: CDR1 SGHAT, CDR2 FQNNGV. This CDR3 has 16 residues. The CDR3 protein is CASSPRGGLWTDTQYF. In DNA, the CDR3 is TGTGCCAGCAGCCCTCGGGGAGGCCTCTGGACAGATACGCAGTATTTT.

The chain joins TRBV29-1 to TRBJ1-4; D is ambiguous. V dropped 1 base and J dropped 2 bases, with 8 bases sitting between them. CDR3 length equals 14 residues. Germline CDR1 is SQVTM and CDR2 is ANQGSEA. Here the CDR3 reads CSVEVPETNEKLFF. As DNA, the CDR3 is TGCAGCGTTGAAGTCCCGGAGACTAATGAAAAACTGTTTTTT.

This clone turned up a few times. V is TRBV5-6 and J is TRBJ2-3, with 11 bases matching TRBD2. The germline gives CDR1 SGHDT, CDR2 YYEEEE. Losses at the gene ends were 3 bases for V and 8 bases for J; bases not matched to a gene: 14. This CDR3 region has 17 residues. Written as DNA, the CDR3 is TGTGCCAGCAGCTATCTTAGCGGGAGGGCCATTCTGACTACGCAGTATTTT. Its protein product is CASSYLSGRAILTTQYF.

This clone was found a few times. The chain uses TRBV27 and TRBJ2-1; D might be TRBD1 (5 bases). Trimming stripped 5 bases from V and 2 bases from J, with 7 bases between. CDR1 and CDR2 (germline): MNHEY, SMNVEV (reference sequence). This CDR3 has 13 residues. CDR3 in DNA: TGTGCCAGCAGTCCAGGGACCTACAATGAGCAGTTCTTC. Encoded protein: CASSPGTYNEQFF.

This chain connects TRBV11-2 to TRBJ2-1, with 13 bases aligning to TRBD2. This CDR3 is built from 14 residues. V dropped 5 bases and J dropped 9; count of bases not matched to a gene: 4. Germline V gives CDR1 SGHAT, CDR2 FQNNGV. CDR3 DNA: TGTGCCAGCAGCGGGACTAGCGGGATAGGTGAGCAGTTCTTC. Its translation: CASSGTSGIGEQFF.

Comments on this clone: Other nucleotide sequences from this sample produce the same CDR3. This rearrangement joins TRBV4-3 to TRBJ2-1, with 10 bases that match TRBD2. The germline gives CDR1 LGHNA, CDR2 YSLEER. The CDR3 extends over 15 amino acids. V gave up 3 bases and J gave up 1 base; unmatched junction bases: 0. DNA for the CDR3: TGCGCCAGCAGCCAGGGACTAGCGTCCTACAATGAGCAGTTCTTC. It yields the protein CASSQGLASYNEQFF.

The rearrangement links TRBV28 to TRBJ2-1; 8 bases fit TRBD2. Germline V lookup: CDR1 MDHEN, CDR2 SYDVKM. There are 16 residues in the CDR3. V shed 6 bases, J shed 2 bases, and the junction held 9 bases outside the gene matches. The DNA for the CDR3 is TGTGCCAGCAGCCGACGACTAGCGAATACCTACAATGAGCAGTTCTTC. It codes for CASSRRLANTYNEQFF.

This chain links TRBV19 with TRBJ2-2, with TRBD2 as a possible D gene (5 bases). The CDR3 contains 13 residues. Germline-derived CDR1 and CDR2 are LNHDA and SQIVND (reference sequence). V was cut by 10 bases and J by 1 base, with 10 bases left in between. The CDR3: CATQRENTGELFF. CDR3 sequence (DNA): TGTGCCACCCAACGGGAGAACACCGGGGAGCTGTTTTTT. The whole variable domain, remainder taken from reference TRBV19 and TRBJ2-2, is DGGITQSPKYLFRKEGQNVTLSCEQNLNHDAMYWYRQDPGQGLRLIYYSQIVNDFQKGDIAEGYSVSREKKESFPLTVTSAQKNPTAFYLCATQRENTGELFFGEGSRLTVL.

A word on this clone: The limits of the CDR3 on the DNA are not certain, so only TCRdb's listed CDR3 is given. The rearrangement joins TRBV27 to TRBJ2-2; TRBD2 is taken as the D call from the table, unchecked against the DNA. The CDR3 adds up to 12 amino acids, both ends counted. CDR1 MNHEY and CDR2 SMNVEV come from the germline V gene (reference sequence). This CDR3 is CASSFGAGELFF.